Listed below are T cell receptor beta chains from one sample, sequenced in a study of human T cells and chemical hapten exposure. Via MiXCR, TCRdb re-called the RACE reads, giving one row per CDR3 protein. Counted here are 80,000 or so distinct CDR3 sequences, about 10% occurring once; the ten biggest clones make up approximately 4%. The material sequenced was whole blood, taken in connection with sensitization to the hapten diphenylcyclopropenone (DPC). The receptors derive from a woman between 50 and 59 years old with alopecia areata. Some clones in this sample may be carry-over from other donors' samples. CDR3s include the opening cysteine and the closing phenylalanine or tryptophan. A D gene is named only where the DNA matches it firmly. The size of a clone is reported for some rows only, either as once, few or many, or as a class for expanded clones.

J gene	V gene	D gene	clone size	CDR3 DNA	CDR3 protein
TRBJ2-1	TRBV4-3	NA	NA	TGCGCCAGCAGCCAAGATCCTGCGGGGTCCTACAATGAGCAGTTCTTC	CASSQDPAGSYNEQFF
TRBJ2-2	TRBV4-1	NA	many	TGCGCCAGCAGCCAAGGGGTAGCGGCGAGCGGGGAGCTGTTTTTT	CASSQGVAASGELFF
TRBJ2-5	TRBV5-1	TRBD2	few	TGCGCCAGCAGCCAAAGTCTAGCGGGAGTCCCCCGCCAAGAGACCCAGTACTTC	CASSQSLAGVPRQETQYF
TRBJ2-1	TRBV19	NA	few	TGTGCCAGTGGCCCTTTACCCTACAATGAGCAGTTCTTC	CASGPLPYNEQFF
TRBJ2-2	TRBV6-6	TRBD2	NA	TGTGCCAGCAGTTGGAAGCTAGCGGGAGACACCGGGGAGCTGTTTTTT	CASSWKLAGDTGELFF
TRBJ2-7	TRBV3-1	TRBD1	many	TGTGCCAGCAGCCAAGGGTCTACAGGGGGCTTTCAGTACTTC	CASSQGSTGGFQYF
TRBJ2-1	TRBV6-4	NA	many	TGTGCCAGCAGTGAATCAGGGATGGATTACAATGAGCAGTTCTTC	CASSESGMDYNEQFF
TRBJ2-2	TRBV7-6	NA	NA	TGTGCCAGCAGCTTTTTACTCAACACCGGGGAGCTGTTTTTT	CASSFLLNTGELFF
TRBJ2-2	TRBV7-3	NA	many	TGTGCCAGCAGCTTAGGGCGATGGGACACCGGGGAGCTGTTTTTT	CASSLGRWDTGELFF
TRBJ2-2	TRBV7-2	TRBD1	many	TGTGCCAGCAGCTTAGATGGTGGCAGGGGGCGCGGCGGGGAGCTGTTTTTT	CASSLDGGRGRGGELFF
TRBJ2-5	TRBV12-3/TRBV12-4	NA	few	TGTGCCAGCAGTTCCGGGCTCGCCCCAGAGACCCAGTACTTC	CASSSGLAPETQYF
TRBJ1-1	TRBV6-5	NA	many	TGTGCCAGCAGCTCCTGGCAAGGGGGGAACACTGAAGCTTTCTTT	CASSSWQGGNTEAFF
TRBJ2-6	TRBV7-2	NA	many	TGTGCCAGCGGACCGGGCTCTGGGGCCAACGTCCTGACTTTC	CASGPGSGANVLTF
TRBJ2-1	TRBV5-1	TRBD2	NA	TGCGCCAGCAGCTCGACTAGCGGGGGATACAATGAGCAGTTCTTC	CASSSTSGGYNEQFF
TRBJ2-1	TRBV5-4	TRBD2	few	TGTGCCAGCTCCCGGGCGGGAGCCTACAATGAGCAGTTCTTC	CASSRAGAYNEQFF
TRBJ1-1	TRBV6-6	NA	few	TGTGCCAGCAGTTACACCCTTAACACTGAAGCTTTCTTT	CASSYTLNTEAFF
TRBJ1-1	TRBV7-6	TRBD1	many	TGTGCCAGCAGACGAACAGGGGAACGAGCTTTCTTT	CASRRTGERAFF
TRBJ1-5	TRBV7-2	NA	NA	TGTGCCAGCAGCTTAGAACAGGGTAGCAATCAGCCCCAGCATTTT	CASSLEQGSNQPQHF
TRBJ1-2	TRBV19	NA	few	TGTGCCAGTAGTATCTCCCTGGCGTCAGGTTTCGGCTACACCTTC	CASSISLASGFGYTF
TRBJ2-2	TRBV6-4	NA	many	TGTGCCAGCAGTCGGGGGCTAACCGGGGAGCTGTTTTTT	CASSRGLTGELFF
TRBJ2-7	TRBV20-1	TRBD2	few	TGCAGTGCTAGACAGGGCGGGAGGGACTCCTACGAGCAGTACTTC	CSARQGGRDSYEQYF
TRBJ2-2	TRBV24-1	NA	NA	TGTGCCACCAGTGATACCACCGACGGCACCGGCGAGCTGTTTTTT	CATSDTTDGTGELFF
TRBJ1-6	TRBV5-6	NA	few	TGTGTCAGCAGCTTGTACGGGGGCAGGTATTCACCCCTCCACTTT	CVSSLYGGRYSPLHF
TRBJ2-2	TRBV14	NA	NA	TGTGCCAGCAGCCAAGTAGCCCGCGGCACCGGGGAGCTGTTTTTT	CASSQVARGTGELFF
TRBJ2-7	TRBV20-1	TRBD1	few	TGCAGTGCCGCGACCGGGACAGGGGGCTACGAGCAGTACTTC	CSAATGTGGYEQYF
TRBJ1-2	TRBV7-8	NA	many	TGTGCCAGCAGCTCGATGAGGTCAGGGGCCGGCTATGGCTACACCTTC	CASSSMRSGAGYGYTF
TRBJ1-4	TRBV20-1	NA	many	TGCAGTGCTAGAGCCCCCGGGAAGGGTGGTAGTGAAAAACTGTTTTTT	CSARAPGKGGSEKLFF
TRBJ2-7	TRBV14	TRBD2	many	TGTGCCAGCAGCCAAGCCGGGAGGGTCGTCGAGCAGTACTTC	CASSQAGRVVEQYF
TRBJ2-7	TRBV28	NA	NA	TGTGCCAGCAGTTTATATGCAGGGTCCTACGAGCAGTACTTC	CASSLYAGSYEQYF
TRBJ1-1	TRBV7-8	NA	NA	TGTGCCAGCAGCTTATCTGCGGCGATGAACACTGAAGCTTTCTTT	CASSLSAAMNTEAFF
TRBJ2-2	TRBV5-4	NA	many	TGTGCCAGCAGCAGGGACGGAATGAACACCGGGGAGCTGTTTTTT	CASSRDGMNTGELFF
TRBJ2-1	TRBV5-4	TRBD2	NA	TGTGCCAGCAGCTGGCGGGGGGTCTACAATGAGCAGTTCTTC	CASSWRGVYNEQFF
TRBJ2-7	TRBV18	TRBD1	few	TGTGCCAGCTCACGGGACAGTACCTACGAGCAGTACTTC	CASSRDSTYEQYF
TRBJ2-7	TRBV7-2	TRBD1	NA	TGTGCCAGCAGCCCGTTTGTTGGACAGGGGGCCTACGAGCAGTACTTC	CASSPFVGQGAYEQYF
TRBJ2-7	TRBV28	TRBD1	NA	TGTGCCAGCAGATCCAACCAAAACAGGGGCGAGCAGTACTTC	CASRSNQNRGEQYF
TRBJ2-1	TRBV28	NA	NA	TGTGCCAGCACCCCGCTTCGGGACGGTACTATGAGCGGATTCTTC	CASTPLRDGTMSGFF
TRBJ2-3	TRBV7-9	NA	few	TGTGCCAGCAGCTTGCCGGCCCAGAGGACAGATACGCAGTATTTT	CASSLPAQRTDTQYF
TRBJ2-1	TRBV9	TRBD2	NA	TGTGCCAGCAGCGTAGGTCTCGGGACTAGCGGGGGGTGGAGCTCCTACAATGAGCAGTTCTTC	CASSVGLGTSGGWSSYNEQFF
TRBJ2-5	TRBV6-2/TRBV6-3	NA	few	TGTGCCAGCAGGACGCACGACGGGGGGCGTCAAGAGACCCAGTACTTC	CASRTHDGGRQETQYF
TRBJ2-1	TRBV7-2	TRBD2	many	TGTGCCAGCAGCTTGTTTAGCGGGGGCTCCTACAATGAGCAGTTCTTC	CASSLFSGGSYNEQFF
TRBJ1-5	TRBV7-3	NA	few	TGTGCCAGCAGCTTAATGGCAGGGCCCAAAGGGGGCAATCAGCCCCAGCATTTT	CASSLMAGPKGGNQPQHF
TRBJ1-6	TRBV2	NA	few	TGTGCCAGCAGAGGGTTTAGTTCACCCCTCCACTTT	CASRGFSSPLHF
TRBJ1-1	TRBV18	NA	many	TGTGCCAGCTCACCACCGCCAGGCACTGAAGCTTTCTTT	CASSPPPGTEAFF
TRBJ2-3	TRBV11-3	NA	few	TGTGCCAGCAGCTTAAAGGGCAAGACCACAGATACGCAGTATTTT	CASSLKGKTTDTQYF
TRBJ1-1	TRBV7-2	TRBD1	NA	TGTGCCAGCAGCTTAGAGATGCTGCTCAGGACAGGGGACTTTGTAAGGGATAACACTGAAGCTTTCTTT	CASSLEMLLRTGDFVRDNTEAFF
TRBJ2-1	TRBV10-2	NA	few	TGCGCCAGTCGTAGCGGCCGGACCTACAATGAGCAGTTCTTC	CASRSGRTYNEQFF